The 28 T cell receptor beta chains given below trace back to one sample, sequenced in a study of cytomegalovirus exposure and HLA in healthy donors. Use of 60 Vbeta and 13 Jbeta primers characterized the PCR. Sequencing was performed with immunoSEQ multiplex PCR; in TCRdb, only in-frame clones are kept and a portion is missing. This sample has roughly 180,000 clones; approximately 80% occur once, and the top ten carry around 5%. Sequenced input: PBMCs. These receptors were collected from a man aged 18 to 35 in good health and CMV-seronegative.

The chain links TRBV15 to TRBJ2-1; the D gene is possibly TRBD2 (5 bases). The ends were cut back, 0 bases at V and 6 bases at J, with 9 bases in the middle. Germline values: CDR1 LNHNV, CDR2 YYDKDF (reference sequence). This CDR3 spans 14 amino acids. CDR3 protein: CATSRDRGLNEQFF. DNA for the CDR3: TGTGCCACCAGCAGAGATCGGGGTCTCAATGAGCAGTTCTTC.

The chain has TRBV6-5 and TRBJ2-2; D possibly corresponds to TRBD1 (6 bases). Trimming stripped 6 bases from V and 4 bases from J, with 9 bases between. The CDR3 length is 13 residues. The germline gives CDR1 MNHEY, CDR2 SVGAGI. The CDR3 DNA reads TGTGCCAGCAGGCTAGGGGGCACCGGGGAGCTGTTTTTT. Amino acid sequence: CASRLGGTGELFF.

The gene calls are TRBV4-2 and TRBJ2-7; 10 nucleotides agree with TRBD2. V was clipped by 0 bases and J by 0 bases; unmatched bases: 14. Looked up from germline, CDR1 is LGHNA and CDR2 is YNFKEQ. This CDR3 has 20 amino acids. CDR3 amino acids: CASSQDKGGRLAGVSYEQYF. As DNA, the CDR3 is TGTGCCAGCAGCCAAGATAAGGGAGGTCGCCTAGCGGGGGTCTCCTACGAGCAGTACTTC.

The chain has TRBV2 and TRBJ2-1, with TRBD2 matching 8 bases. The germline V gene has CDR1 SNHLY and CDR2 FYNNEI. Trimming took 1 base from V and 7 from J; bases not matched to a gene: 9. CDR3 length: 16 residues. The CDR3 region is CASSEVMGLVVNEQFF. CDR3 bases: TGTGCCAGCAGTGAAGTTATGGGACTAGTGGTGAATGAGCAGTTCTTC.

The chain carries TRBV6-1 and TRBJ1-2; TRBD1 might be the D (6 bases). Germline-derived CDR1 and CDR2 are MNHNS and SASEGT. Between the trimmed V and J ends, which lost 6 bases and 5 bases, there was a span of 13 bases. The CDR3 is 13 amino acids. CDR3 sequence: CASSWTDQYGYTF. CDR3 sequence (DNA): TGTGCCAGCAGCTGGACAGATCAATATGGCTACACCTTC.

The chain employs TRBV29-1 and TRBJ2-7; tentatively, D is TRBD2 (5 bases). The CDR3 runs to 11 residues. The ends were cut back, 1 base at V and 5 bases at J, with 6 bases in the middle. The germline CDR1 and CDR2 sequences are SQVTM and ANQGSEA. This chain's CDR3 is CSVEGGHEQYF. The CDR3 region has the DNA TGCAGCGTTGAAGGAGGGCACGAGCAGTACTTC.

The chain combines TRBV2 with TRBJ2-7; TRBD1 is a possible D gene (5 bases). V lost 6 bases, J lost 5 bases, and 11 bases lay in between. This CDR3 contains 12 residues. The V gene's germline CDR1 is SNHLY and CDR2 FYNNEI. The CDR3 protein is CASRGRWDEQYF. In DNA, the CDR3 is TGTGCCAGCAGGGGGCGGTGGGACGAGCAGTACTTC.

Note on this clone: The junction shows a germline mismatch at one end, possibly a read error. V is TRBV7-9 and J is TRBJ2-5, with 7 bases aligning to TRBD2. This CDR3 is 12 amino acids long. CDR1 SEHNR and CDR2 FQNEAQ come from the germline V gene (reference sequence). The CDR3 DNA reads as TGTTCCAGCATGGCCTCGGGAGGGACCCAGTACTTC. As protein: CSSMASGGTQYF.

The V gene is TRBV6-5, the J gene TRBJ2-1, with 11 bases matching TRBD2. Germline V lookup: CDR1 MNHEY, CDR2 SVGAGI. The CDR3 loop spans 16 amino acids. The ends lost 1 base at V and 7 bases at J; junction bases unmatched: 6. CDR3 region: CASSYYTSGGPNEQFF. CDR3 DNA sequence: TGTGCCAGCAGTTACTACACTAGCGGGGGCCCTAATGAGCAGTTCTTC.

This clone was found once. This chain connects TRBV2 to TRBJ2-5; D ambiguous. TRBJ2-7 explains the end of the DNA better; the J call may be wrong. Germline V gene sequence: CDR1 SNHLY, CDR2 FYNNEI. This CDR3 has 15 residues. CDR3 residues: CASSPGGVGTYEQYF. CDR3 DNA: TGTGCCAGCAGTCCCGGTGGAGTAGGTACCTACGAGCAGTACTTC.

As DNA, the CDR3 is TGTGCCAGCAGTACCCCGGGACTAGCTTGGTTCTTC. As protein: CASSTPGLAWFF. The V call is TRBV6-5, the J call TRBJ2-1, with 9 bases matching TRBD2. The CDR3 extends over 12 amino acids. Trimming took 5 bases from V and 15 from J; bases not matched to a gene: 8. Germline CDR1 reads MNHEY; CDR2 reads SVGAGI.

The rearrangement uses TRBV15 and TRBJ2-1, with TRBD1 matching over 10 bases. V lost 6 bases, J lost 3 bases, and 5 bases stayed unmatched. The CDR3 length is 15 residues. Germline values: CDR1 LNHNV, CDR2 YYDKDF (reference sequence). Here the CDR3 reads CATREDRGGYNEQFF. In nucleotides, the CDR3 is TGTGCCACCAGAGAGGACAGGGGGGGCTACAATGAGCAGTTCTTC.

The chain uses TRBV14 and TRBJ2-5; 9 nucleotides align to TRBD1. The CDR3 spans 22 residues. Germline V gene data show CDR1 as SGHDN and CDR2 as FVKESK. V gave up 5 bases and J gave up 3 bases; unmatched junction bases: 28. DNA for the CDR3: TGTGCCAGCAGCTCCCCGACGATCCGGGACAGGGAAGGTGGAGTAGCCAAAGAGACCCAGTACTTC. This codes for CASSSPTIRDREGGVAKETQYF. Filled out from reference TRBV14 and TRBJ2-5, the complete variable domain reads EAGVTQFPSHSVIEKGQTVTLRCDPISGHDNLYWYRRVMGKEIKFLLHFVKESKQDESGMPNNRFLAERTGGTYSTLKVQPAELEDSGVYFCASSSPTIRDREGGVAKETQYFGPGTRLLVL.

This clone appeared a few times. The V call is TRBV10-3, the J call TRBJ2-5; D perhaps matches TRBD1 (6 bases). The J call could be wrong; TRBJ2-7 is a better fit for the DNA end. The CDR3 runs 15 residues. From germline, CDR1 is ENHRY and CDR2 SYGVKD. The CDR3 sequence: CAITNQGDRRYEQYF. The CDR3 nucleotides are TGTGCCATCACTAACCAAGGCGACAGGAGGTACGAGCAGTACTTC.

This chain joins TRBV30 and TRBJ2-5, with D perhaps TRBD1 (5 bases). V dropped 0 bases and J dropped 3 bases, with 17 bases sitting between them. The germline V gene has CDR1 GTSNPN and CDR2 SVGIG (reference sequence). The CDR3 runs to 16 residues. The DNA for the CDR3 is TGTGCCTGGAGTGTATTCGGTCTCTCAGGGAAAGAGACCCAGTACTTC. Encoded protein: CAWSVFGLSGKETQYF.

This clone appeared once. The chain joins TRBV30 to TRBJ1-1, with TRBD1 identical over 10 bases. Germline assignment: CDR1 GTSNPN and CDR2 SVGIG (reference sequence). The CDR3 is 15 amino acids. The V gene end was trimmed by 5 bases and the J gene end by 6 bases; junction bases not matched to a gene: 12. CDR3 coding DNA: TGTGCCTGGGCTCCGGGACAGGGGTTTGGTGCTGAAGCTTTCTTT. Amino acids: CAWAPGQGFGAEAFF.

The chain joins TRBV7-9 to TRBJ1-3; tentative D call: TRBD1 (6 bases). Germline values: CDR1 SEHNR, CDR2 FQNEAQ (reference sequence). V lost 4 bases to trimming and J lost 6 bases, with 13 bases between them. The CDR3 has 14 amino acids. As DNA, the CDR3 is TGTGCCAGCAGCTACCGGACAGAAGAAAACACCATATATTTT. Translating gives CASSYRTEENTIYF.

This clone occurred once. The chain carries TRBV6-6 and TRBJ2-7, with a tentative D call TRBD1 (5 bases). The CDR3 runs 14 residues. The V gene lost 7 bases and the J gene lost 5 bases, with 18 bases spanning the gap. Germline CDR1 and CDR2: MNHNY and SVGAGI (reference sequence). CDR3: CASISQGGLNEQYF. CDR3 nucleotides: TGTGCCAGCATTAGCCAGGGTGGTTTAAACGAGCAGTACTTC.

The rearrangement uses TRBV2 and TRBJ2-2; D is uncertain. Germline assignment: CDR1 SNHLY and CDR2 FYNNEI. With 6 bases removed from V and 0 bases from J, the gap between germline ends came to 8 bases. The CDR3 consists of 14 residues. CDR3 sequence (DNA): TGTGCCAGCAGGGGCACCCCGAACACCGGGGAGCTGTTTTTT. Translating gives CASRGTPNTGELFF.

This clone was detected once. The CDR3 is CASTVGQGAKQPQHF. DNA for the CDR3: TGTGCCAGCACCGTCGGACAGGGGGCTAAACAGCCCCAGCATTTT. The V and J genes are TRBV28 and TRBJ1-5; 11 bases agree with TRBD1. Germline values: CDR1 MDHEN, CDR2 SYDVKM. CDR3 size: 15 residues. After removal of 7 bases from V and 7 bases from J, the junction contained 9 bases not matched to a gene.

This clone was found once. This chain links TRBV27 with TRBJ1-1; D might be TRBD1 (5 bases). The CDR3 is 13 amino acids. Germline CDR1 reads MNHEY; CDR2 reads SMNVEV (reference sequence). V was trimmed by 2 bases and J by 4 bases, leaving 8 bases between them. CDR3 residues: CASSLTGVTEAFF. CDR3 DNA: TGTGCCAGCAGTTTAACAGGAGTCACTGAAGCTTTCTTT.

The rearrangement joins TRBV4-1 to TRBJ2-3; 7 nucleotides line up with TRBD1. The ends lost 8 bases at V and 2 bases at J; junction bases unmatched: 16. The CDR3 has 17 residues. CDR1 and CDR2 (germline): MGHRA, YSYEKL. This CDR3 reads CASSLRDRQLFTDTQYF. The DNA of the CDR3 is TGCGCCAGCTCACTTAGGGACAGACAGTTATTCACAGATACGCAGTATTTT.

The rearrangement links TRBV19 to TRBJ2-6; TRBD1 aligns across 9 bases. Germline-derived CDR1 and CDR2 are LNHDA and SQIVND (reference sequence). The length of the CDR3 is 18 residues. Trimming removed 8 bases from V and 0 bases from J; junction bases left unmatched: 11. DNA for the CDR3: TGTGCCAGTTGGGGCCGGACAGGGGTTCCCTCTGGGGCCAACGTCCTGACTTTC. Translating it yields CASWGRTGVPSGANVLTF.

V gene TRBV28 combines with J gene TRBJ1-5; the D gene is possibly TRBD1 (5 bases). Trimming stripped 2 bases from V and 3 bases from J, with 20 bases between. The CDR3 totals 18 residues. Germline V lookup: CDR1 MDHEN, CDR2 SYDVKM. The CDR3 coding sequence is TGTGCCAGCAGTTTACGGTATTATTGGGGGGAATTCAATCAGCCCCAGCATTTT. Residues: CASSLRYYWGEFNQPQHF.

J is TRBJ2-5 and V is TRBV7-2, with D tentatively TRBD2 (6 bases). CDR3 length: 14 amino acids. V lost 3 bases to trimming and J lost 2 bases, with 10 bases between them. CDR1 SGHTA and CDR2 FQGNSA come from the germline V gene. The CDR3 bases are TGTGCCAGCAGCTTTGTGACTAGTCAAGAGACCCAGTACTTC. This encodes CASSFVTSQETQYF.

The rearrangement joins TRBV27 to TRBJ2-1; TRBD2 agrees at 15 bases. The CDR3 is 14 residues long. Looked up from germline, CDR1 is MNHEY and CDR2 is SMNVEV (reference sequence). V gave up 5 bases and J gave up 9 bases; unmatched junction bases: 2. As DNA, the CDR3 is TGTGCCAGCAGTGGACTAGCGGGAGGGGGTGAGCAGTTCTTC. Translating gives CASSGLAGGGEQFF.

The V gene is TRBV6-5, the J gene TRBJ2-1; D might be TRBD1 (6 bases). This CDR3 comprises 14 residues. CDR1 is MNHEY, CDR2 SVGAGI, per germline. V was trimmed by 7 bases and J by 7 bases, leaving 17 bases between them. This CDR3 is CASKEGTGFNEQFF. Here the CDR3 DNA reads TGTGCCAGCAAAGAGGGAACAGGGTTTAATGAGCAGTTCTTC.

The V call is TRBV9, the J call TRBJ1-4; 8 bases fit TRBD1. The V gene end was trimmed by 4 bases and the J gene end by 5 bases; junction bases not matched to a gene: 7. CDR1 and CDR2 from the germline V gene are SGDLS and YYNGEE. There are 15 residues in the CDR3. The CDR3 bases are TGTGCCAGCAGCCCCCGACAGGGGAGGAATGAAAAACTGTTTTTT. Translated: CASSPRQGRNEKLFF.